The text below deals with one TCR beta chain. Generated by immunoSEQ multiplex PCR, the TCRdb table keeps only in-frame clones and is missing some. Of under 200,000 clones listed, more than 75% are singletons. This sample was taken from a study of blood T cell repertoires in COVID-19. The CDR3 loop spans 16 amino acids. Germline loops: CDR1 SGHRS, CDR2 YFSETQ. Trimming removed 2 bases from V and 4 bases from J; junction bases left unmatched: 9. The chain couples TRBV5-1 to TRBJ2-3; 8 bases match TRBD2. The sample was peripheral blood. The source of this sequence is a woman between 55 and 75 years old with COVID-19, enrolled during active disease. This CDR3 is CASSFRQAGDSDTQYF. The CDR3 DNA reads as TGCGCCAGCAGCTTTCGCCAAGCGGGAGACTCAGATACGCAGTATTTT.